Listed here are 22 T cell receptor beta chains from one sample, sequenced in a study of shared clonotypes between healthy human individuals. The repertoire was sequenced with immunoSEQ multiplex PCR; TCRdb's copy has only in-frame clones and lacks some. This repertoire shows about 680,000 clones, around 67% found once; its top ten account for over 1.5%. Sequencing was performed on memory CD4+ T cells sorted from blood. Regarding subset: CD45RA-negative fraction. These receptors all stem from a woman aged 25 to 39 in good health.

V is TRBV6-6 and J is TRBJ2-1, with D maybe TRBD2 (6 bases). This CDR3 region has 16 residues. CDR1 is MNHNY and CDR2 is SVGAGI in the germline V gene (reference sequence). The V gene lost 6 bases and the J gene lost 4 bases, with 19 bases spanning the gap. CDR3 nucleotides: TGTGCCAGCAGCCCCCACCGGGACTGGAGATACAATGAGCAGTTCTTC. This codes for CASSPHRDWRYNEQFF.

The CDR3 spells CASTSRGIGSDTQYF. The CDR3, as DNA: TGTGCCAGTACCTCTAGGGGGATTGGGTCAGATACGCAGTATTTT. The J gene is TRBJ2-3, the V gene TRBV19; D may be TRBD1 (6 bases). Germline CDR1 LNHDA, CDR2 SQIVND (reference sequence). The CDR3 has 15 residues. Trimming took off 7 bases at V and 4 bases at J, with 18 bases between the two ends.

The chain joins TRBV4-1 to TRBJ1-4, with TRBD1 matching over 7 bases. V was pared by 3 bases and J by 8 bases, with 15 bases of the junction left unmatched. The V gene's germline CDR1 is MGHRA and CDR2 YSYEKL. CDR3 length: 17 amino acids. The CDR3 DNA is TGCGCCAGCAGCCACCTAGGCCGACAGGGAGAGGGGGAAAAACTGTTTTTT. Translation: CASSHLGRQGEGEKLFF.

The gene calls are TRBV6-1 and TRBJ2-3; tentative D call: TRBD2 (5 bases). The CDR3 loop spans 16 amino acids. Trimming removed 2 bases at V and 0 bases at J, with 12 bases between. The germline V gene encodes CDR1 MNHNS and CDR2 SASEGT. The CDR3: CASSEQAGPSTDTQYF. CDR3 nucleotide sequence: TGTGCCAGCAGTGAACAGGCGGGCCCTAGCACAGATACGCAGTATTTT.

This rearrangement joins TRBV5-6 to TRBJ1-2, with D perhaps matching TRBD1 (5 bases). Germline CDR1 and CDR2: SGHDT and YYEEEE. Deletions cut 0 bases from V and 7 bases from J, with 13 bases between. This CDR3 spans 14 amino acids. CDR3 in DNA: TGTGCCAGCAGCTTGGCCGGCCTAAGGGGTGGCTACACCTTC. This sequence encodes CASSLAGLRGGYTF.

V and J are TRBV10-3 and TRBJ1-5; perhaps TRBD1 as D (5 bases). V was trimmed by 8 bases and J by 3 bases, leaving 26 bases between them. This CDR3 contains 18 residues. The germline CDR1 and CDR2 sequences are ENHRY and SYGVKD. The CDR3 DNA reads as TGTGCCATCGGGACCGGACGGGGCTCGAATGAACCCAATCAGCCCCAGCATTTT. Protein: CAIGTGRGSNEPNQPQHF.

The V call is TRBV6-5, the J call TRBJ2-7; 8 bases align to TRBD1. This CDR3 region has 13 residues. Germline CDR1 reads MNHEY; CDR2 reads SVGAGI. After removal of 9 bases from V and 3 bases from J, the junction contained 7 bases not matched to a gene. CDR3 sequence: CASYSGTGYEQYF. The CDR3 DNA is TGTGCCAGTTACTCCGGGACAGGCTACGAGCAGTACTTC.

V usage is TRBV5-6 and J usage is TRBJ2-7, with 8 bases matching TRBD1. The V and J ends lost 1 base and 6 bases, in that order; junction bases with no gene match: 6. CDR3 length: 14 amino acids. Germline V gives CDR1 SGHDT, CDR2 YYEEEE. The CDR3 DNA sequence: TGTGCCAGCAGCTTGTTGTCAGGGGGCGTCGAGCAGTACTTC. This encodes CASSLLSGGVEQYF.

Comments on this clone: The same CDR3 is also encoded by other DNA sequences in this sample. This chain links TRBV28 with TRBJ1-5, with TRBD1 matching 8 bases. V was pared by 4 bases and J by 5 bases, with 4 bases of the junction left unmatched. This CDR3 has 14 residues. Germline V gene sequence: CDR1 MDHEN, CDR2 SYDVKM. This chain's CDR3 is CASSSGQGYQPQHF. The CDR3, as DNA: TGTGCCAGCAGTTCCGGACAGGGTTATCAGCCCCAGCATTTT.

The chain combines TRBV29-1 with TRBJ2-7, with D maybe TRBD2 (6 bases). This CDR3 is built from 13 residues. Germline V gives CDR1 SQVTM, CDR2 ANQGSEA. Trimming removed 3 bases from V and 3 bases from J, with 12 bases in between. The CDR3 spells CSVEGPGLYEQYF. In DNA form, the CDR3 reads TGCAGCGTTGAGGGGCCGGGACTCTACGAGCAGTACTTC.

This chain joins TRBV4-2 and TRBJ2-7; possible D gene TRBD2, 6 bases. This CDR3 spans 16 amino acids. The germline gives CDR1 LGHNA, CDR2 YNFKEQ. Trimming pared 0 bases from V and 6 bases from J, leaving 18 bases between. CDR3: CASSQDGGGIRLEQYF. DNA for the CDR3: TGTGCCAGCAGCCAAGATGGAGGCGGGATCCGTCTCGAGCAGTACTTC.

This clone showed up just once. This sequence joins TRBV6-6 and TRBJ1-1, with 10 bases that match TRBD1. The trim removed 6 bases at V and 3 bases at J, leaving 7 bases unmatched. Per germline, CDR1 MNHNY and CDR2 SVGAGI (reference sequence). CDR3 length: 15 amino acids. This chain's CDR3 is CASSSWGQGYTEAFF. The CDR3 nucleotides are TGTGCCAGCAGCTCCTGGGGACAGGGGTACACTGAAGCTTTCTTT.

The chain recombines TRBV28 with TRBJ2-7; the D gene is possibly TRBD1 (6 bases). V dropped 6 bases and J dropped 1 base, with 19 bases sitting between them. Germline V lookup: CDR1 MDHEN, CDR2 SYDVKM. This CDR3 is built from 16 residues. CDR3 bases: TGTGCCAGCAGCTCCCCCGGCACAGGGCATTCCTACGAGCAGTACTTC. This sequence encodes CASSSPGTGHSYEQYF.

For this clone: With a much larger clone just one base away, this may be a read error. The J gene is TRBJ1-1, the V gene TRBV28; perhaps TRBD1 as D (6 bases). Germline V gives CDR1 MDHEN, CDR2 SYDVKM. The CDR3 sequence is 12 residues long. Trimming shortened V by 4 bases and J by 7 bases, and 10 bases separated the two germline ends. The CDR3: CASSSQGLEAFF. The CDR3 region has the DNA TGTGCCAGCAGTTCACAGGGTCTTGAAGCTTTCTTT.

This clone has a single count. The genes are TRBV28 and TRBJ1-1; D gene unclear. Germline V gives CDR1 MDHEN, CDR2 SYDVKM. Trimming stripped 5 bases from V and 10 bases from J, with 20 bases between. The CDR3 contains 14 residues. CDR3 DNA sequence: TGTGCCAGCAGTCCCCATTGGGGTAAGCGGGGAGCTTTCTTT. Protein: CASSPHWGKRGAFF.

This clone was seen just once. The chain uses TRBV6-5 and TRBJ2-1; 7 bases are a match to TRBD2. Germline loops: CDR1 MNHEY, CDR2 SVGAGI. After removal of 7 bases from V and 0 bases from J, the junction contained 6 bases not matched to a gene. CDR3 length: 15 amino acids. As DNA, the CDR3 is TGTGCCAGCACCACCGGGGGGAGCTCCTACAATGAGCAGTTCTTC. It is translated as CASTTGGSSYNEQFF.

This chain joins TRBV6-5 and TRBJ1-1; D is perhaps TRBD1 (5 bases). Trimming left V 2 bases short and J 5 bases short, with 12 bases between. CDR3 length: 14 residues. CDR1 is MNHEY and CDR2 is SVGAGI in the germline V gene. CDR3 sequence reads: CASSYEGAGTEAFF. DNA for the CDR3: TGTGCCAGCAGTTACGAAGGGGCCGGGACTGAAGCTTTCTTT.

This rearrangement joins TRBV5-4 to TRBJ2-1, with TRBD2 identical over 9 bases. Unmatched junction bases numbered 5, after V lost 0 bases and J lost 4 bases. The CDR3 is 16 amino acids. Germline V CDR1 and CDR2: SGHNT, YYREEE (reference sequence). The CDR3 DNA follows: TGTGCCAGCAGCTTGGCCCTGACTAGCGGATACAATGAGCAGTTCTTC. Protein: CASSLALTSGYNEQFF.

The count of this clone is one. This chain connects TRBV15 to TRBJ1-4; D perhaps matches TRBD1 (6 bases). The CDR3 length is 14 residues. V gave up 0 bases and J gave up 11 bases, with 13 bases separating them. Germline values: CDR1 LNHNV, CDR2 YYDKDF (reference sequence). As DNA, the CDR3 is TGTGCCACCAGCAGAGATCGGGGGGCGGACAAACTGTTTTTT. Residues: CATSRDRGADKLFF.

This clone has just one count. The rearrangement links TRBV7-8 to TRBJ1-5, with D unclear. This CDR3 spans 17 amino acids. Germline-derived CDR1 and CDR2 are SGHVS and FQNEAQ. Trimming removed 0 bases at V and 3 bases at J, with 15 bases between. The CDR3 DNA reads as TGTGCCAGCAGCTTAGCGCGGAGGGTATCGGTCAATCAGCCCCAGCATTTT. It yields the protein CASSLARRVSVNQPQHF.

The chain links TRBV5-1 to TRBJ2-5; TRBD1 matches at 8 bases. Germline-derived CDR1 and CDR2 are SGHRS and YFSETQ. The CDR3 runs 13 residues. J was trimmed by 12 bases and V by 4 bases; bases with no gene match: 11. The CDR3 DNA reads as TGCGCCAGCAGCCCGGGACAGGCCTGGGAGGAGTACTTC. This sequence encodes CASSPGQAWEEYF.

This clone appeared once. V gene TRBV10-1 combines with J gene TRBJ2-5; the D gene is possibly TRBD2 (5 bases). The CDR3 contains 13 residues. Trimming removed 4 bases from V and 4 bases from J, with 10 bases in between. The germline V gene encodes CDR1 WNHNN and CDR2 SYGVQD (reference sequence). The CDR3 here is CASSVGGGETQYF. DNA for the CDR3: TGCGCCAGCAGTGTCGGAGGTGGAGAGACCCAGTACTTC.